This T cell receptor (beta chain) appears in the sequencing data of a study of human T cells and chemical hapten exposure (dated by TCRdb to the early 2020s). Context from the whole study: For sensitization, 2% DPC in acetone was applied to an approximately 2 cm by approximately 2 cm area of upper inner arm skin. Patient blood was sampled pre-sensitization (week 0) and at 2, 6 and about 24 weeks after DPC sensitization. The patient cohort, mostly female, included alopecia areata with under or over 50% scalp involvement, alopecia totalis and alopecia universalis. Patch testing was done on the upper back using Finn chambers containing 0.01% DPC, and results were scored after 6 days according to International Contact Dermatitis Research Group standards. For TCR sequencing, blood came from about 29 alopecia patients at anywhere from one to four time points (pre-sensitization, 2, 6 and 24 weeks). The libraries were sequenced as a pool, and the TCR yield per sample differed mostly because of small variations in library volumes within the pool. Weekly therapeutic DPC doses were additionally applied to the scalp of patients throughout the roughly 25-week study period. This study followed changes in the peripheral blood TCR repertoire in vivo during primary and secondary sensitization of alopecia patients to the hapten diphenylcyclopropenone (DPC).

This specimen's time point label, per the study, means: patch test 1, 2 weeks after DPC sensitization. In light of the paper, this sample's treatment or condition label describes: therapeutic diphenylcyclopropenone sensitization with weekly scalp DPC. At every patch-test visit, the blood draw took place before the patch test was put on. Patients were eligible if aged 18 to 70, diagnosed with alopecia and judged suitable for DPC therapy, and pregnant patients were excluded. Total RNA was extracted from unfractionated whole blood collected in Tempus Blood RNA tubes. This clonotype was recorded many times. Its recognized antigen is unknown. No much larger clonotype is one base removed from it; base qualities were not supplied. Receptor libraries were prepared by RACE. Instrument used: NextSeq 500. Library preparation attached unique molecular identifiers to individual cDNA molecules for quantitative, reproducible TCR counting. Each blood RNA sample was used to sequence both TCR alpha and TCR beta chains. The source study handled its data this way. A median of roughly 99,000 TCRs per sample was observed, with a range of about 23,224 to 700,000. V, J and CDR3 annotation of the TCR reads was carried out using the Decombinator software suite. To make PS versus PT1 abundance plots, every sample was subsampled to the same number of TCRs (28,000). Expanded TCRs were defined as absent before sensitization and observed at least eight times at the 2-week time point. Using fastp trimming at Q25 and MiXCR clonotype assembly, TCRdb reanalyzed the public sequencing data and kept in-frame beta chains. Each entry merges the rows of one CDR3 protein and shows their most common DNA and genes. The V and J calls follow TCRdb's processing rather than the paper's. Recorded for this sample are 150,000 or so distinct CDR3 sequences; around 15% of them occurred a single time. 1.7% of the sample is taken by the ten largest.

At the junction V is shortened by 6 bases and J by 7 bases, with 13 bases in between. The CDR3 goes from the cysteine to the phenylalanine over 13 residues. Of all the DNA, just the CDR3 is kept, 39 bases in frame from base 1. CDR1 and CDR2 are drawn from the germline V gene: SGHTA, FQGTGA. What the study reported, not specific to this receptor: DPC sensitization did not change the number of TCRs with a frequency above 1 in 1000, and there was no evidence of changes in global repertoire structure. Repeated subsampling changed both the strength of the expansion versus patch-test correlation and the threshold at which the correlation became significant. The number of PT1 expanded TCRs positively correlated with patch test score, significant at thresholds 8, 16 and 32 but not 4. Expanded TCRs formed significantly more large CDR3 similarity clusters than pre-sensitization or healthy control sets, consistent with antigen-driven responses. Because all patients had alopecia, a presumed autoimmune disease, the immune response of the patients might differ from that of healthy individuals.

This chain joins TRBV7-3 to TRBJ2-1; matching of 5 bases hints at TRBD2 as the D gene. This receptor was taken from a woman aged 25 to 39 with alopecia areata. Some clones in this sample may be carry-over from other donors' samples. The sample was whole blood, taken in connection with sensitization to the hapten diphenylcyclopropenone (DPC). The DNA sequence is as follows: TGTGCCAGCAGTCCATCGCGCGGGAATGAGCAGTTCTTC. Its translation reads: CASSPSRGNEQFF.